What follows are 10 T cell receptor beta chains derived from one specimen sequenced in a study of T cells in Graves' hyperthyroidism and ophthalmopathy. Amplified TCR beta CDR3 regions came from RNA transcripts. The TCR CDR3 first-round RT-PCR relied on the HTBI primer set. Each CDR3 protein is one row after TCRdb ran MiXCR on the multiplex PCR reads. The sample lists fewer than 550,000 distinct CDR3 sequences; less than 25% were seen once. What was sequenced was blood. These receptors originate from a woman aged 25-40 years with Graves' ophthalmopathy.

There are a few counts of this clonotype. The genes are TRBV6-5 and TRBJ1-4, with a weak D call TRBD1 (5 bases). The CDR3 runs to 13 residues. Germline V CDR1 and CDR2: MNHEY, SVGAGI. V dropped 4 bases and J dropped 14 bases, with 17 bases sitting between them. The CDR3 loop is CASSSLDNERLFF. CDR3 DNA: TGTGCCAGCAGTTCCCTGGACAATGAACGGCTGTTTTTT.

The chain recombines TRBV6-1 with TRBJ1-1; D call uncertain. This CDR3 comprises 12 residues. Trimming stripped 1 base from V and 10 bases from J, with 10 bases between. CDR1 is MNHNS and CDR2 is SASEGT in the germline V gene. The CDR3 reads CASSEGRAGAFF. CDR3 sequence (DNA): TGTGCCAGCAGTGAAGGGAGGGCAGGAGCTTTCTTT.

This chain links TRBV12-3 or TRBV12-4 with TRBJ2-4; D is unresolved. The germline V and J ends were trimmed by 6 bases and 8 bases, with 11 bases remaining between them. The length of the CDR3 is 12 residues. DNA for the CDR3: TGTGCCAGCAGCGCTGGGCGGTACATTCAGTACTTC. Residues: CASSAGRYIQYF.

This clonotype came up many times. The chain is built from TRBV3-1 and TRBJ1-2; no clear D. V lost 3 bases to trimming and J lost 0 bases, with 11 bases between them. The CDR3 consists of 15 residues. Germline V lookup: CDR1 LGHDT, CDR2 YNNKEL (reference sequence). The CDR3 is CASSQSSGTNYGYTF. The CDR3 region has the DNA TGTGCCAGCAGCCAGAGTTCCGGGACTAACTATGGCTACACCTTC. Supplemented by reference TRBV3-1 and TRBJ1-2, the full variable domain reads DTAVSQTPKYLVTQMGNDKSIKCEQNLGHDTMYWYKQDSKKFLKIMFSYNNKELIINETVPNRFSPKSPDKAHLNLHINSLELGDSAVYFCASSQSSGTNYGYTFGSGTRLTVV.

This clonotype was detected only a few times. The V call is TRBV6-2 or TRBV6-3, the J call TRBJ1-1; D gene ambiguous. Germline V gene data show CDR1 as MNHEY and CDR2 as SVGEGT. V shed 6 bases and J shed 4 bases, with 21 bases lying between them. CDR3 size: 16 residues. DNA of the CDR3: TGTGCCAGCAGCTATCATCCCCAAACAGAGATCACTGAAGCTTTCTTT. It encodes CASSYHPQTEITEAFF.

Ten or more counts support this clonotype. The V gene is TRBV7-9, the J gene TRBJ1-2; the D is unclear. The ends were cut back, 1 base at V and 8 bases at J, with 8 bases in the middle. Germline values: CDR1 SEHNR, CDR2 FQNEAQ (reference sequence). The CDR3 has 12 residues. CDR3 amino acids: CASSLGLEGYTF. CDR3 nucleotides: TGTGCCAGCAGCTTAGGCCTAGAAGGCTACACCTTC.

Note on this clonotype: This may be a read error: a much more frequent sequence differs by one nucleotide. The chain links TRBV10-3 to TRBJ2-2, with 9 bases identical to TRBD1. Germline assignment: CDR1 ENHRY and CDR2 SYGVKD. This CDR3 spans 15 amino acids. The CDR3 reads CARKGTGLEVGGLFF. For the CDR3, the DNA is TGTGCCCGAAAGGGGACAGGGCTAGAGGTCGGGGGGCTGTTTTTT.

This clonotype has at least ten counts. The rearrangement uses TRBV20-1 and TRBJ2-2; D is unresolved. Trimming pared 1 base from V and 1 base from J, leaving 4 bases between. The length of the CDR3 is 13 residues. Germline V gene sequence: CDR1 DFQATT, CDR2 SNEGSKA (reference sequence). The CDR3 loop is CSARVWNTGELFF. CDR3 in DNA: TGCAGTGCTAGAGTCTGGAACACCGGGGAGCTGTTTTTT.

The chain is built from TRBV20-1 and TRBJ2-3; no definite D call. Germline-derived CDR1 and CDR2 are DFQATT and SNEGSKA (reference sequence). V was cut by 4 bases and J by 0 bases, with 11 bases left in between. The CDR3 has 14 residues. CDR3 protein: CSAMDGYSTDTQYF. The CDR3, as DNA: TGCAGTGCTATGGACGGATATAGCACAGATACGCAGTATTTT.

The chain is built from TRBV19 and TRBJ2-2; D gene ambiguous. This CDR3 is built from 12 residues. V was cut by 8 bases and J by 6 bases, with 10 bases left in between. Germline CDR1 reads LNHDA; CDR2 reads SQIVND (reference sequence). CDR3 nucleotides: TGTGCCAGTTCCGGAGAATCCGGGGAGCTGTTTTTT. It specifies CASSGESGELFF.